This T cell receptor beta chain was sequenced for a study of cytomegalovirus exposure and HLA in healthy donors. This CDR3 has 15 residues. V lost 1 base and J 7 bases, leaving 14 bases between the germline ends. From germline, CDR1 is SGHTA and CDR2 FQGNSA. The PCR had 60 Vbeta and 13 Jbeta primers. Assay used: immunoSEQ multiplex PCR; TCRdb lists only in-frame clones, some missing. Of around 150,000 clones listed, 75% to 90% are singletons. Study conclusions and caveats: The study had only CMV serostatus as immune exposure information. Trimming of TCR beta V- and J-genes showed a link, identified in a later analysis, to a missense DCLRE1C variant. Among TCR sequences, most were rare, though some public TCRs appeared in many donors. Roughly even sequencing depth across donors was the assumption behind the presence/absence analyses.

On this clone: The antigen remains unidentified.

The receptor comes from a woman younger than 30 in good health and CMV-seronegative. Sequencing input: PBMCs. The V call is TRBV7-2, the J call TRBJ1-5; D is undetermined. The CDR3 DNA follows: TGTGCCAGCAGCTTAGGGGAGAGAGGGAGGCAGCCCCAGCATTTT. Its translation is CASSLGERGRQPQHF.